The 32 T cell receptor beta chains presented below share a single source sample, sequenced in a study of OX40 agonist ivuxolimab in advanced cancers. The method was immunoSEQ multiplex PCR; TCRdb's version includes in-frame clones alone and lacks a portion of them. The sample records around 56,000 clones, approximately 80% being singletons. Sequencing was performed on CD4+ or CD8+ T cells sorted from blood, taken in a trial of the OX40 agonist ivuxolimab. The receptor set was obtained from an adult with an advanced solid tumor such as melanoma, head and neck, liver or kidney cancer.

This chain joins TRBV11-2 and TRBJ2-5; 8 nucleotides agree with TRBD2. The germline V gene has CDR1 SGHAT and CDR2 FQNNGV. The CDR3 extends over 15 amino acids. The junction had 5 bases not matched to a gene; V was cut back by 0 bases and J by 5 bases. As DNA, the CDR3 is TGTGCCAGCAGCTTAGAGGGACTAGGCCGGGAGACCCAGTACTTC. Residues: CASSLEGLGRETQYF.

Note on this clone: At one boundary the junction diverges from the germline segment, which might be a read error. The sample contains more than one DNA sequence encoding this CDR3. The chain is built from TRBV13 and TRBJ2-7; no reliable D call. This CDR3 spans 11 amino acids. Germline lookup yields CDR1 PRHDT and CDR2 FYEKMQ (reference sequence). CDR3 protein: CASSSVSEQYF. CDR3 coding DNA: TGTGCTAGCAGCTCGGTCTCGGAGCAATACTTC.

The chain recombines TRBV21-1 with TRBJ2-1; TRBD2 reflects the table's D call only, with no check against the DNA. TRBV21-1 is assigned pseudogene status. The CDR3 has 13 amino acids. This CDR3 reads CASKTSGGSEQFF. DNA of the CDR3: TGTGCCAGCAAGACTAGCGGGGGTAGTGAGCAGTTCTTC.

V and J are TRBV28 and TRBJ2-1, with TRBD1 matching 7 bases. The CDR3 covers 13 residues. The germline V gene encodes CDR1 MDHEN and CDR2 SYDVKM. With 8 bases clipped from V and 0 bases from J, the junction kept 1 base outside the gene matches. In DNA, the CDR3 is TGTGCCAGCCGACAGGGCTCCTACAATGAGCAGTTCTTC. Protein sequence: CASRQGSYNEQFF.

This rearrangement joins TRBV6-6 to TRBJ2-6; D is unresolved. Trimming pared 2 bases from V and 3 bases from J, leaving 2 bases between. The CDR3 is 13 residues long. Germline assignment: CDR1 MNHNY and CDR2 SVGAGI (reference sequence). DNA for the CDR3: TGTGCCAGCAGTTACAGTGGGGCCAACGTCCTGACTTTC. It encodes CASSYSGANVLTF.

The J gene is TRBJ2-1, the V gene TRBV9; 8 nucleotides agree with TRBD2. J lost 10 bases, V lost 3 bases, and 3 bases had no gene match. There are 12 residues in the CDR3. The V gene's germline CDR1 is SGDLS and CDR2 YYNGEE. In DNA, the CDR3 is TGTGCCAGCAGCGCCCAGCGGGGGGAGCAGTTCTTC. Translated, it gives CASSAQRGEQFF.

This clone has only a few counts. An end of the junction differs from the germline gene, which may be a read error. The CDR3 DNA follows: TGTGCTAGCAGCTTAGGCTTCTCGTCCGACGAGCAGTACTTC. This sequence encodes CASSLGFSSDEQYF. J is TRBJ2-7 and V is TRBV7-7; no clear D. The CDR3 has 14 amino acids. Germline lookup yields CDR1 SSHAT and CDR2 FNYEAQ (reference sequence).

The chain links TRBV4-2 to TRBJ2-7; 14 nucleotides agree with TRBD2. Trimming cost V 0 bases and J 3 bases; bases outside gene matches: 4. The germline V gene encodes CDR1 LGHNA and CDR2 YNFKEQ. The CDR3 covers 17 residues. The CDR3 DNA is TGTGCCAGCAGCCAAGACGGGACTAGCGGGAGCCTCTACGAGCAGTACTTC. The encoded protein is CASSQDGTSGSLYEQYF.

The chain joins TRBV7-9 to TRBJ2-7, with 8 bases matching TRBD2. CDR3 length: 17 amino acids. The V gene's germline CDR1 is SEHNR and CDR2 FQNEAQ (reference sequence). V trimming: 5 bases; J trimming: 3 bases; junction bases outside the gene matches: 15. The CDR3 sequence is CASSQYPASGSFYEQYF. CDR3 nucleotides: TGTGCCAGCAGCCAATACCCGGCCAGCGGGAGTTTCTACGAGCAGTACTTC.

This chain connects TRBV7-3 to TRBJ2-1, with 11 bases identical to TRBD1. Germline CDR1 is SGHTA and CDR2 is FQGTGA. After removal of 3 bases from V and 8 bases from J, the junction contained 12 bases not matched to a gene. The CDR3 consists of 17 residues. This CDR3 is CASSLTSGTGGLDEQFF. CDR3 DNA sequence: TGTGCCAGCAGCTTGACTTCCGGGACAGGGGGATTGGATGAGCAGTTCTTC.

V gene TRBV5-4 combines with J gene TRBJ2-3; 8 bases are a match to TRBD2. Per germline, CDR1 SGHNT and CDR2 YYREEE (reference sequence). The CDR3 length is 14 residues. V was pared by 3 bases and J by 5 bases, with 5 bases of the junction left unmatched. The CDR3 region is CASSSTSGGDTQYF. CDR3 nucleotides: TGTGCCAGCAGCTCCACTAGCGGAGGAGATACGCAGTATTTT. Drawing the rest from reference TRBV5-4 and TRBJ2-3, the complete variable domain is ETGVTQSPTHLIKTRGQQVTLRCSSQSGHNTVSWYQQALGQGPQFIFQYYREEENGRGNFPPRFSGLQFPNYSSELNVNALELDDSALYLCASSSTSGGDTQYFGPGTRLTVL.

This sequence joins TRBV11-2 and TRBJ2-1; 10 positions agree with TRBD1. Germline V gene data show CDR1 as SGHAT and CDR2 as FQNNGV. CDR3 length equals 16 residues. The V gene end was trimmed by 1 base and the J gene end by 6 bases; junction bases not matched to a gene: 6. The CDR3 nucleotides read TGTGCCAGCAGCTTAGCACCGGGACAGGGGTCCAATGAGCAGTTCTTC. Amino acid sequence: CASSLAPGQGSNEQFF.

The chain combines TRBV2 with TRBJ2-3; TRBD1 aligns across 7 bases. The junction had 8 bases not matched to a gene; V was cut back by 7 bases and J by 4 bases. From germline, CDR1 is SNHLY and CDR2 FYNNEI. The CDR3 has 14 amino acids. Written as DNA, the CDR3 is TGTGCCAGCATTGAGAGGGGGCCCCCAGATACGCAGTATTTT. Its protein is CASIERGPPDTQYF. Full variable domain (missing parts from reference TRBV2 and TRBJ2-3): EPEVTQTPSHQVTQMGQEVILRCVPISNHLYFYWYRQILGQKVEFLVSFYNNEISEKSEIFDDQFSVERPDGSNFTLKIRSTKLEDSAMYFCASIERGPPDTQYFGPGTRLTVL.

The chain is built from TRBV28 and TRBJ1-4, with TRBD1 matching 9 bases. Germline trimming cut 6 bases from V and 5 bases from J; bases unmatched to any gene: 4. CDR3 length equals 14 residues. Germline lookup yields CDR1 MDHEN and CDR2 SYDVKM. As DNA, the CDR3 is TGTGCCAGCAGGACCGGACAGGGGAATGAAAAACTGTTTTTT. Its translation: CASRTGQGNEKLFF.

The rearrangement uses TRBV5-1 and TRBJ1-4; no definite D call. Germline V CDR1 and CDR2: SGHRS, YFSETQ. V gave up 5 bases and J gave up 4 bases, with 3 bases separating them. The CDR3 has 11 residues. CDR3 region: CASRDNEKLFF. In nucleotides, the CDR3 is TGCGCCAGCAGGGATAATGAAAAACTGTTTTTT.

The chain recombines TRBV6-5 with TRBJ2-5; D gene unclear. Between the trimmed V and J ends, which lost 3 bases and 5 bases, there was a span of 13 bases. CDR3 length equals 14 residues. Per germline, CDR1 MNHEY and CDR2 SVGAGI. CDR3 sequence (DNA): TGTGCCAGCAGTTATGGGGATCGGATGGAGACCCAGTACTTC. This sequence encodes CASSYGDRMETQYF.

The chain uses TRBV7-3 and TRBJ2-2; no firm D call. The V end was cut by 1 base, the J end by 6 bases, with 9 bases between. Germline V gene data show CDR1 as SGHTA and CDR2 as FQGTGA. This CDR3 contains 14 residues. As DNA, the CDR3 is TGTGCCAGCAGCTTAAACCGGGCATCCGGGGAGCTGTTTTTT. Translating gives CASSLNRASGELFF.

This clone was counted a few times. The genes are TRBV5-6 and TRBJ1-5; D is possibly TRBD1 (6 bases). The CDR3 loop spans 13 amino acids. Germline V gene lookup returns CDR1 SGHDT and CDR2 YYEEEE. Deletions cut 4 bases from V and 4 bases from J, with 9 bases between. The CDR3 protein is CASSGGWNQPQHF. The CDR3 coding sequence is TGTGCCAGCAGCGGGGGCTGGAATCAGCCCCAGCATTTT.

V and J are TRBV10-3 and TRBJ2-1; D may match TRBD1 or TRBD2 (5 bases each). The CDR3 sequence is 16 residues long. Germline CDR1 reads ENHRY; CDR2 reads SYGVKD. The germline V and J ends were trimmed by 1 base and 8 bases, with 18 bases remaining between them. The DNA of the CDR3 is TGTGCCATCAGTGAGTTGACGGGACCGGGCCTGGATGAGCAGTTCTTC. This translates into CAISELTGPGLDEQFF.

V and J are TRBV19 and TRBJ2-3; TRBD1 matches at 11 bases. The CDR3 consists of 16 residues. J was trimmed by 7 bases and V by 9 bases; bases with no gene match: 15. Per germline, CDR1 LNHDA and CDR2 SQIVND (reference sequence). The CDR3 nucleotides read TGTGCCAGCTCCACGTCGGACAGGGGGCCGAGGAATACGCAGTATTTT. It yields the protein CASSTSDRGPRNTQYF. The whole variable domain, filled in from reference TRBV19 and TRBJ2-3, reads DGGITQSPKYLFRKEGQNVTLSCEQNLNHDAMYWYRQDPGQGLRLIYYSQIVNDFQKGDIAEGYSVSREKKESFPLTVTSAQKNPTAFYLCASSTSDRGPRNTQYFGPGTRLTVL.

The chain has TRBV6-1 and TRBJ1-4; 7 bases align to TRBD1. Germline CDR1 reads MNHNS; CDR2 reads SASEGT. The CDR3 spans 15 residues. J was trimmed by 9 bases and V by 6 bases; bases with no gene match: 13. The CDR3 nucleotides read TGTGCCAGCAGAGATTACAGGGGAAGCGCGAAAAAACTGTTTTTT. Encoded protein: CASRDYRGSAKKLFF.

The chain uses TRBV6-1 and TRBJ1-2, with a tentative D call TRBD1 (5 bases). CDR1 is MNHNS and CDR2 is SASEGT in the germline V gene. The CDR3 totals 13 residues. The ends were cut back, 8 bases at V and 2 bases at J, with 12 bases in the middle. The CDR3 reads CASARAPNYGYTF. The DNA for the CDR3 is TGTGCCAGCGCCAGGGCCCCAAACTATGGCTACACCTTC.

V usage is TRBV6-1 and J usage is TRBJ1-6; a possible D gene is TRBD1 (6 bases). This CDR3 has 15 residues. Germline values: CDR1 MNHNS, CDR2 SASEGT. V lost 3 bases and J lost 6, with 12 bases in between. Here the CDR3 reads CASSDTDRVNSPLHF. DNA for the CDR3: TGTGCCAGCAGTGACACGGACAGAGTTAATTCACCCCTCCACTTT.

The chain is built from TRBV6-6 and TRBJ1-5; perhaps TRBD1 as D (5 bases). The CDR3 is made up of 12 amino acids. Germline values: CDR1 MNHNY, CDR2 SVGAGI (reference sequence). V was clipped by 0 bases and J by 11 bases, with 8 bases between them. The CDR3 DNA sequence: TGTGCCAGCAGTTACTCCGGAGGGGCCCAGCATTTT. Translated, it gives CASSYSGGAQHF.

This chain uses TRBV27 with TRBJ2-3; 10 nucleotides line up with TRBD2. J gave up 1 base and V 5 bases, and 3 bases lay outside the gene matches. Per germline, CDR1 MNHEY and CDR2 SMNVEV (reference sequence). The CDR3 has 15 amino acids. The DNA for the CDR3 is TGTGCCAGCAGTAGAACTAGCGGGGGCACAGATACGCAGTATTTT. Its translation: CASSRTSGGTDTQYF.

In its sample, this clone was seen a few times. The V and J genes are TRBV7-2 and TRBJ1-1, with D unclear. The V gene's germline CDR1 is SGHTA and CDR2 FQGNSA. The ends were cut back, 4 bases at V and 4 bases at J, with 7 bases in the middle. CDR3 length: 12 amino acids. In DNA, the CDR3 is TGTGCCAGCAGCTCCGGGAGCACTGAAGCTTTCTTT. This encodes CASSSGSTEAFF.

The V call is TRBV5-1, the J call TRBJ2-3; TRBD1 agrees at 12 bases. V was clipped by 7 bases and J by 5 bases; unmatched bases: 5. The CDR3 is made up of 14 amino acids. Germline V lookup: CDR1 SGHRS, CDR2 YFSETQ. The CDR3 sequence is CASHGTGGIDTQYF. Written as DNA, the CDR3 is TGCGCCAGCCACGGGACAGGGGGCATAGATACGCAGTATTTT.

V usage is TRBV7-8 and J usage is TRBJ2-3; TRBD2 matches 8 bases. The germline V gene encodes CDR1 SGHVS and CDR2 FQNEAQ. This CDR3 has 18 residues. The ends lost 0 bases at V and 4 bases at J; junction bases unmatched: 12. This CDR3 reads CASSLAGVTGRAPDTQYF. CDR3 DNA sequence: TGTGCCAGCAGCTTAGCGGGGGTGACCGGGAGGGCCCCAGATACGCAGTATTTT.

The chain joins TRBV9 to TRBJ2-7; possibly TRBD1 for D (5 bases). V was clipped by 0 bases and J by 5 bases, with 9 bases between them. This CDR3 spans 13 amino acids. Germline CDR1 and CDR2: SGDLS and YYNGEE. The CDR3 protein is CASSVGTRHEQYF. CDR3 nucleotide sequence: TGTGCCAGCAGCGTAGGGACACGGCACGAGCAGTACTTC.

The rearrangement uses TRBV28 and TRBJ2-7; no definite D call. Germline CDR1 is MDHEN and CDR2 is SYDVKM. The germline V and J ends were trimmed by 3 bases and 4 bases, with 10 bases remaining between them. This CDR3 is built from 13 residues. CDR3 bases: TGTGCCAGCAGTTTCCCGGCCGTGTACGAGCAGTACTTC. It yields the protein CASSFPAVYEQYF.

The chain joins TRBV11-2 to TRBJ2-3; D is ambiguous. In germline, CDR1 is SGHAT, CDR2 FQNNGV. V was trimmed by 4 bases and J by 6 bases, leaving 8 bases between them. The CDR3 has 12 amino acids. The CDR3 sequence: CASSSSTDTQYF. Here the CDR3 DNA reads TGTGCCAGCAGCTCCTCTACGGATACGCAGTATTTT.

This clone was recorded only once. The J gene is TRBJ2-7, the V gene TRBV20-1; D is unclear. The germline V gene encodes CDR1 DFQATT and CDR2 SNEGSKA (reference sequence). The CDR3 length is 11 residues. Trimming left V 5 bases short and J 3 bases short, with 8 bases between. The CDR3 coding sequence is TGCAGTGCTGAAAAAATCTACGAGCAGTACTTC. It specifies CSAEKIYEQYF.